These 14 T cell receptor beta chains came from one sample sequenced in a study of T cells after posttransplantation cyclophosphamide. Clones were read by immunoSEQ multiplex PCR, and TCRdb kept only the in-frame ones, dropping some. The data contain around 3,500 clones, over 95% of them singletons. Material: naive CD8+ T cells sorted from PBMCs. The receptors were sampled from a woman aged 45-59 years in good health and a related stem cell transplant donor.

The chain employs TRBV30 and TRBJ2-1, with D maybe TRBD2 (5 bases). Trimming took off 0 bases at V and 7 bases at J, with 13 bases between the two ends. CDR1 GTSNPN and CDR2 SVGIG come from the germline V gene (reference sequence). The CDR3 is 14 residues long. CDR3 sequence (DNA): TGTGCCTGGAGTGTAGAAGCGGCACTGAATGAGCAGTTCTTC. Encoded protein: CAWSVEAALNEQFF.

The chain joins TRBV13 to TRBJ1-1; D uncertain. V was shortened by 5 bases and J by 4 bases, with 8 bases between the two germline ends. The CDR3 extends over 12 amino acids. Germline V gene sequence: CDR1 PRHDT, CDR2 FYEKMQ (reference sequence). CDR3 region: CASSVGGTEAFF. The CDR3 region has the DNA TGTGCCAGCAGCGTGGGAGGCACTGAAGCTTTCTTT.

V usage is TRBV27 and J usage is TRBJ2-1; D gene unclear. The V and J ends lost 5 bases and 1 base respectively, with 3 bases between them. The CDR3 consists of 12 residues. CDR1 is MNHEY and CDR2 is SMNVEV in the germline V gene (reference sequence). CDR3 in DNA: TGTGCCAGCAGTCTTTCCTACAATGAGCAGTTCTTC. It specifies CASSLSYNEQFF.

J is TRBJ2-6 and V is TRBV7-3; no clear D. The CDR3 loop spans 16 amino acids. The ends were cut back, 6 bases at V and 1 base at J, with 13 bases in the middle. Per germline, CDR1 SGHTA and CDR2 FQGTGA. DNA of the CDR3: TGTGCCAGCAGTTCAATAAGCCTTTCTGGGGCCAACGTCCTGACTTTC. Protein: CASSSISLSGANVLTF.

The rearrangement joins TRBV4-3 to TRBJ2-2; TRBD2 agrees at 9 bases. The CDR3 extends over 18 amino acids. V gave up 1 base and J gave up 1 base; unmatched junction bases: 7. Germline V gives CDR1 LGHNA, CDR2 YSLEER. The CDR3 nucleotides are TGCGCCAGCAGCCAAGGACTAGCGGCTGAAAAGAACACCGGGGAGCTGTTTTTT. This translates into CASSQGLAAEKNTGELFF.

This clone has only a few counts. This chain uses TRBV10-3 with TRBJ2-1; D is possibly TRBD2 (6 bases). Germline CDR1 is ENHRY and CDR2 is SYGVKD. V was clipped by 5 bases and J by 4 bases, with 9 bases between them. The CDR3 consists of 13 residues. This CDR3 is CAISLARYNEQFF. As DNA, the CDR3 is TGTGCCATCAGTCTAGCGAGATACAATGAGCAGTTCTTC.

J is TRBJ2-2 and V is TRBV28; the D is unclear. The germline CDR1 and CDR2 sequences are MDHEN and SYDVKM. V lost 2 bases and J 4 bases, leaving 11 bases between the germline ends. This CDR3 contains 15 residues. CDR3 DNA: TGTGCCAGCAGTTTAGTTCCCCGGTCCACCGGGGAGCTGTTTTTT. This encodes CASSLVPRSTGELFF.

The chain has TRBV5-6 and TRBJ1-3; unclear D gene. There are 14 residues in the CDR3. CDR1 and CDR2 from the germline V gene are SGHDT and YYEEEE. The V end was cut by 6 bases, the J end by 4 bases, with 14 bases between. The CDR3 reads CASTLGGLGNTIYF. As DNA, the CDR3 is TGTGCCAGCACCCTTGGAGGGTTAGGAAACACCATATATTTT.

The CDR3 region has the DNA TGTGCCAGCAGCTTCGGAGCAGGGATTAGCTCCTACAATGAGCAGTTCTTC. Protein sequence: CASSFGAGISSYNEQFF. The chain carries TRBV11-2 and TRBJ2-1; maybe TRBD1 (5 bases). Germline V gene data show CDR1 as SGHAT and CDR2 as FQNNGV. V lost 3 bases, J lost 0 bases, and 15 bases lay in between. The CDR3 runs to 17 residues.

This chain uses TRBV30 with TRBJ2-7; D might be TRBD1 (7 bases). CDR3 length: 14 amino acids. The germline V gene encodes CDR1 GTSNPN and CDR2 SVGIG (reference sequence). V lost 0 bases and J 6 bases, leaving 15 bases between the germline ends. The CDR3 DNA sequence: TGTGCCTGGAGTGTCTCTAGCCAGGGGGGCGAGCAGTACTTC. Translation gives CAWSVSSQGGEQYF.

This sequence joins TRBV11-1 and TRBJ2-7; 9 positions agree with TRBD1. CDR3 size: 14 residues. Germline V lookup: CDR1 SGHAT, CDR2 FQDESV (reference sequence). Germline trimming cut 3 bases from V and 2 bases from J; bases unmatched to any gene: 2. CDR3 protein: CASSFGTGPYEQYF. CDR3 coding DNA: TGTGCCAGCAGCTTTGGGACAGGGCCCTACGAGCAGTACTTC.

The gene calls are TRBV7-9 and TRBJ2-3, with 12 positions matching TRBD2. This CDR3 has 18 amino acids. Germline lookup yields CDR1 SEHNR and CDR2 FQNEAQ (reference sequence). The ends lost 5 bases at V and 0 bases at J; junction bases unmatched: 9. The CDR3 DNA is TGTGCCAGCAGCCCGAGTCGGACTAGCGGGACTAGCACAGATACGCAGTATTTT. Residues: CASSPSRTSGTSTDTQYF.

The chain links TRBV27 to TRBJ2-5; 11 bases are a match to TRBD2. This CDR3 has 14 residues. Germline assignment: CDR1 MNHEY and CDR2 SMNVEV (reference sequence). Unmatched junction bases numbered 6, after V lost 3 bases and J lost 9 bases. This CDR3 reads CASSLGSSGRSQYF. The CDR3 DNA follows: TGTGCCAGCAGTTTGGGGTCTAGCGGGAGGTCCCAGTACTTC.

The genes are TRBV4-1 and TRBJ2-7, with D unresolved. Deletions cut 0 bases from V and 3 bases from J, with 12 bases between. CDR1 and CDR2 from the germline V gene are MGHRA and YSYEKL. This CDR3 is 15 amino acids long. The CDR3 DNA is TGCGCCAGCAGCCAAGAGTGGGCAGTAAACTACGAGCAGTACTTC. Translated: CASSQEWAVNYEQYF.